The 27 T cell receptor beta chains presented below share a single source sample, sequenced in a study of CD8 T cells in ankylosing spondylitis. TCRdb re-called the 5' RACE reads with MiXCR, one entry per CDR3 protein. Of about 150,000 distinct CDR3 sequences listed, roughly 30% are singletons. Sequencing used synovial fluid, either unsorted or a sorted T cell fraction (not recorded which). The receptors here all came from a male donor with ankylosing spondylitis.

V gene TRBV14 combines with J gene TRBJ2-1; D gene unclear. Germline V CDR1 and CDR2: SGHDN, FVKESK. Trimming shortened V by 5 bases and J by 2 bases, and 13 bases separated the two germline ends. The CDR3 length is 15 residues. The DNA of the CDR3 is TGTGCCAGCAGCAGGATGAGCGCCACCTACAATGAGCAGTTCTTC. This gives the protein CASSRMSATYNEQFF.

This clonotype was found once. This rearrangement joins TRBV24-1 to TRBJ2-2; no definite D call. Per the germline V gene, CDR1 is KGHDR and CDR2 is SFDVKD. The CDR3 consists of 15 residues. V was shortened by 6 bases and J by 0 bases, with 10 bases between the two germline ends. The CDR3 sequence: CATSRQTANTGELFF. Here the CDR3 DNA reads TGTGCCACCAGTAGGCAGACCGCGAACACCGGGGAGCTGTTTTTT.

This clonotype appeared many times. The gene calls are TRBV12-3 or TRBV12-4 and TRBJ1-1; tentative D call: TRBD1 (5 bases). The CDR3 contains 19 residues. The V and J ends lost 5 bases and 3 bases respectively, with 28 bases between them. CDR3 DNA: TGTGCCAGCAGTGGCCCCCCTCCAGCAATCTCAGGGCAGGACACTGAAGCTTTCTTT. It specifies CASSGPPPAISGQDTEAFF.

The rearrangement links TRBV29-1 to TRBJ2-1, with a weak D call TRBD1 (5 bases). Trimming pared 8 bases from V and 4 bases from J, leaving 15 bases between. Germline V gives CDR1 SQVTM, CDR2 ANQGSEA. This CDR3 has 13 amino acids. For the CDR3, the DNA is TGCAGCTTCCCGCTCGACAGATACAATGAGCAGTTCTTC. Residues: CSFPLDRYNEQFF.

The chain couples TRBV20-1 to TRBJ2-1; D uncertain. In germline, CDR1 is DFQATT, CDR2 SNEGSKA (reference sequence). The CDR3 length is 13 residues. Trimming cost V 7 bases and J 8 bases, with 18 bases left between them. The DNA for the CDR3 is TGCAGTGTTTTGCGGAACATCGCCGATGAGCAGTTCTTC. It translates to CSVLRNIADEQFF.

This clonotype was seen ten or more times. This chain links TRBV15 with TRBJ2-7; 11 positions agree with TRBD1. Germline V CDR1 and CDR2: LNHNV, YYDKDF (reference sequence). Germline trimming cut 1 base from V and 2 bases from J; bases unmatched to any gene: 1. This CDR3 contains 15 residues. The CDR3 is CATSRAGQGAYEQYF. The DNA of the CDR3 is TGTGCCACCAGCAGAGCGGGACAGGGGGCCTACGAGCAGTACTTC. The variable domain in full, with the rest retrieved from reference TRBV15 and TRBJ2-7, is DAMVIQNPRYQVTQFGKPVTLSCSQTLNHNVMYWYQQKSSQAPKLLFHYYDKDFNNEADTPDNFQSRRPNTSFCFLDIRSPGLGDTAMYLCATSRAGQGAYEQYFGPGTRLTVT.

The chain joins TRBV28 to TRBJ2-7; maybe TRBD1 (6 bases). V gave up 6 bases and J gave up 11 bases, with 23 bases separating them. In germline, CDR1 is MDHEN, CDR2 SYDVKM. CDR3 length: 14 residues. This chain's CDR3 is CASSLTGTRKGEYF. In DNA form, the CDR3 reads TGTGCCAGCAGCTTAACAGGGACAAGGAAGGGGGAGTACTTC.

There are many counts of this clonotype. The CDR3 coding sequence is TGCAGTGCCCCTGGTGGGGCGAGCGGGACCAGGGATGGCGAGCAGTACTTC. Translation gives CSAPGGASGTRDGEQYF. This chain joins TRBV20-1 and TRBJ2-7; 7 bases are shared with TRBD2. The CDR3 has 17 residues. V shed 6 bases and J 6 bases; nucleotides not matched to a gene: 23. Per the germline V gene, CDR1 is DFQATT and CDR2 is SNEGSKA (reference sequence).

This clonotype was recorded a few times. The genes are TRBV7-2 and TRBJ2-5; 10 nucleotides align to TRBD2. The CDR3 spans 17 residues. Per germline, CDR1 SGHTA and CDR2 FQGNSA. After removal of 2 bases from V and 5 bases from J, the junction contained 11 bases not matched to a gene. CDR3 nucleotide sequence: TGTGCCAGCAGCTTACGAAGCGGGGGGGCGAGTCGGGAGACCCAGTACTTC. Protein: CASSLRSGGASRETQYF.

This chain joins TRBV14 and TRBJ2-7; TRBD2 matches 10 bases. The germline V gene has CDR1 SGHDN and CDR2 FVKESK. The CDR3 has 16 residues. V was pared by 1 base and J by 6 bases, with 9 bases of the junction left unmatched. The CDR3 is CASSQGGSGRQGEQYF. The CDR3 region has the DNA TGTGCCAGCAGCCAAGGGGGTAGCGGGAGGCAGGGCGAGCAGTACTTC.

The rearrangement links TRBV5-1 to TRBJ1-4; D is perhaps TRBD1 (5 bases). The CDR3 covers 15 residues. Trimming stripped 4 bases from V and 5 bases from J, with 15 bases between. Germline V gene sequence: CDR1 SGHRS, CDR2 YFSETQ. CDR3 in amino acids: CASSPAGATNEKLFF. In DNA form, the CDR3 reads TGCGCCAGCAGCCCGGCCGGGGCTACGAATGAAAAACTGTTTTTT.

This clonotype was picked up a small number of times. CDR3 nucleotides: TGTGCCAGCAGTGAAGTTGTCCATACGCAGTATTTT. It encodes CASSEVVHTQYF. The chain uses TRBV6-1 and TRBJ2-3; unclear D gene. This CDR3 spans 12 amino acids. Germline V gene data show CDR1 as MNHNS and CDR2 as SASEGT. The V end lost 1 base, the J end lost 7 bases, and 6 bases lay between the germline ends.

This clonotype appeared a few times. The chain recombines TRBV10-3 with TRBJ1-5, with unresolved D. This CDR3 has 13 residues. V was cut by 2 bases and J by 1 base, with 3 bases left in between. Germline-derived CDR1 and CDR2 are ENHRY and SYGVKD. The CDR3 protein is CAISEASNQPQHF. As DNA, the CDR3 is TGTGCCATCAGTGAGGCGAGCAATCAGCCCCAGCATTTT.

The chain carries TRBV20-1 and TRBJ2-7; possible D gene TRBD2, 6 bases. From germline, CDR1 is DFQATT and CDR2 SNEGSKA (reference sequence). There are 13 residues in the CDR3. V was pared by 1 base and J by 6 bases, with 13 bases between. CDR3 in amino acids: CSARGGGVSEQYF. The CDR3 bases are TGCAGTGCTAGAGGCGGAGGGGTGAGCGAGCAGTACTTC.

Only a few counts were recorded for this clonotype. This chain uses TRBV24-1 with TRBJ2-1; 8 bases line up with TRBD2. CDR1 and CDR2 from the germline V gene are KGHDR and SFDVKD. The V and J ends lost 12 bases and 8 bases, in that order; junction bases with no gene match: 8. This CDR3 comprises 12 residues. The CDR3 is CAASSGSYEQFF. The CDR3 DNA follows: TGTGCCGCGTCCAGCGGGAGCTATGAGCAGTTCTTC.

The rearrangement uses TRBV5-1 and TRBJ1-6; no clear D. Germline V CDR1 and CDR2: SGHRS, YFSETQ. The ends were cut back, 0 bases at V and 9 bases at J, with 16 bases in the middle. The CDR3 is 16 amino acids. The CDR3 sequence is CASSLVAGEGSSPLHF. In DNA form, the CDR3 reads TGCGCCAGCAGCTTGGTAGCGGGTGAAGGGAGTTCACCCCTCCACTTT.

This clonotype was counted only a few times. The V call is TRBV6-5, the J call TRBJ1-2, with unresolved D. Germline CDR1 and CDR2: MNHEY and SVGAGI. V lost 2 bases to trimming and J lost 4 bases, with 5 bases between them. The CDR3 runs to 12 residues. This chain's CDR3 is CASSYGGYGYTF. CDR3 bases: TGTGCCAGCAGTTACGGAGGCTATGGCTACACCTTC.

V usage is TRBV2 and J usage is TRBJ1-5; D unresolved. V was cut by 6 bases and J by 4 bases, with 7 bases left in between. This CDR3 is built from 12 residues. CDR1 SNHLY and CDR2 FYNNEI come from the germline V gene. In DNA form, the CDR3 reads TGTGCCAGCAGGGCGGTAAATCAGCCCCAGCATTTT. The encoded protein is CASRAVNQPQHF. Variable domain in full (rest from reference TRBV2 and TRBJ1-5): EPEVTQTPSHQVTQMGQEVILRCVPISNHLYFYWYRQILGQKVEFLVSFYNNEISEKSEIFDDQFSVERPDGSNFTLKIRSTKLEDSAMYFCASRAVNQPQHFGDGTRLSIL.

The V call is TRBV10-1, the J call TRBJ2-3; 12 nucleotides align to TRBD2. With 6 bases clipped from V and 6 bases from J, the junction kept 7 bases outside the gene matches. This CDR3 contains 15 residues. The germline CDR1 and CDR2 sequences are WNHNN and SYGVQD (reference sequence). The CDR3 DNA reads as TGCGCCAGCAGCTCTAGCGGGGGGGCCGCGGATACGCAGTATTTT. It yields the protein CASSSSGGAADTQYF.

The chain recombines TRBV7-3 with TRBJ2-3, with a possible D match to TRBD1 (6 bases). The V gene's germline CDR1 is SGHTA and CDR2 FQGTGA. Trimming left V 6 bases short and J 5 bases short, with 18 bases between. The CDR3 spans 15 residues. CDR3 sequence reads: CASSFKGTWEDTQYF. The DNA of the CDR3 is TGTGCCAGCAGTTTTAAGGGGACATGGGAAGATACGCAGTATTTT.

The CDR3 protein is CASSSGGSEAFF. The CDR3, as DNA: TGTGCCAGCAGCAGTGGTGGATCTGAAGCTTTCTTT. The rearrangement joins TRBV5-5 to TRBJ1-1, with D uncertain. Trimming pared 4 bases from V and 6 bases from J, leaving 10 bases between. The CDR3 runs to 12 residues. Germline loops: CDR1 SGHKS, CDR2 YYEKEE (reference sequence).

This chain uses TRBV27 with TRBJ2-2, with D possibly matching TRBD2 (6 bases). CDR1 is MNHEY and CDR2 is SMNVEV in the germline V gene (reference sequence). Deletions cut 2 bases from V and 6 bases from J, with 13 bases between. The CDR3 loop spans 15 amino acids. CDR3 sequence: CASSLRGTPAGELFF. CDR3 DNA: TGTGCCAGCAGTTTAAGAGGGACTCCCGCCGGGGAGCTGTTTTTT.

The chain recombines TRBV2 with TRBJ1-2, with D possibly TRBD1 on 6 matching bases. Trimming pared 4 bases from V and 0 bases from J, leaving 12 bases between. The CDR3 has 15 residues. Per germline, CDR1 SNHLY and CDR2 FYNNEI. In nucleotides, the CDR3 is TGTGCCAGCAGTGGGCGGGACACTTCTAACTATGGCTACACCTTC. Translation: CASSGRDTSNYGYTF.

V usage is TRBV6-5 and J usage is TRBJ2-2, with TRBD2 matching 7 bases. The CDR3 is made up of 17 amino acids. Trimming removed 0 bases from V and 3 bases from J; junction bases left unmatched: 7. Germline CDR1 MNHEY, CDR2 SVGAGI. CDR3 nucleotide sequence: TGTGCCAGCAGTTACTCTGCGACTAGCAGAGACACCGGGGAGCTGTTTTTT. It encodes CASSYSATSRDTGELFF.

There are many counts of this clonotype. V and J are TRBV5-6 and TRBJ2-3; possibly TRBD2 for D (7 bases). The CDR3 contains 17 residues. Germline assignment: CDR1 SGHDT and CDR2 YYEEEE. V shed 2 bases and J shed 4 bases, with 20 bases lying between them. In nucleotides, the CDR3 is TGTGCCAGCAGCTTCCTCGGGGGGCTCCTCTTGGCAGATACGCAGTATTTT. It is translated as CASSFLGGLLLADTQYF.

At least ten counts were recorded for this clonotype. CDR3 nucleotides: TGTGCCAGCAGTGAATCCCCTCCAGGGGACACCGGGGAGCTGTTTTTT. This encodes CASSESPPGDTGELFF. This rearrangement joins TRBV25-1 to TRBJ2-2; D possibly corresponds to TRBD1 (6 bases). The germline V gene encodes CDR1 MGHDK and CDR2 SYGVNS. The CDR3 contains 16 residues. V shed 1 base and J shed 3 bases, with 12 bases lying between them.

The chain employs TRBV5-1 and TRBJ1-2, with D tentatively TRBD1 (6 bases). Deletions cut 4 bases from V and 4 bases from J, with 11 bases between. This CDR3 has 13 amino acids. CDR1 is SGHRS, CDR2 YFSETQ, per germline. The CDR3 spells CASSNREGYGYTF. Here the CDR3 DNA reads TGCGCCAGCAGCAACAGGGAAGGCTATGGCTACACCTTC.